One sample yielded the 20 T cell receptor beta chains listed below, sequenced in a study of shared clonotypes between healthy human individuals. Method: immunoSEQ multiplex PCR; TCRdb's copy keeps in-frame clones and lacks some. The sample lists around 340,000 clones, roughly 80% seen once, with 10% in the top ten. Sequencing was performed on memory CD4+ T cells sorted from blood. Regarding subset: CD45RA-negative fraction. The receptors were gathered from a young man in good health.

The chain couples TRBV27 to TRBJ2-1; 8 bases are shared with TRBD1. The CDR3 spans 14 residues. CDR1 MNHEY and CDR2 SMNVEV come from the germline V gene (reference sequence). The V and J ends lost 2 bases and 7 bases, in that order; junction bases with no gene match: 4. This chain's CDR3 is CASSLRTGWNEQFF. The DNA for the CDR3 is TGTGCCAGCAGTTTAAGGACAGGGTGGAATGAGCAGTTCTTC.

The CDR3, as DNA: TGTGCCAGCAGCCGAAATCTAGCGAAGAACACCGGGGAGCTGTTTTTT. Amino acid sequence: CASSRNLAKNTGELFF. The J gene is TRBJ2-2, the V gene TRBV14, with a tentative D call TRBD2 (6 bases). The V gene's germline CDR1 is SGHDN and CDR2 FVKESK. The CDR3 spans 16 residues. With 4 bases removed from V and 1 base from J, the gap between germline ends came to 13 bases.

The rearrangement joins TRBV7-9 to TRBJ1-5; possible D gene TRBD1, 5 bases. V gave up 1 base and J gave up 7 bases, with 8 bases separating them. Germline CDR1 reads SEHNR; CDR2 reads FQNEAQ (reference sequence). The CDR3 is 13 residues long. In DNA, the CDR3 is TGTGCCAGCAGCTTAGGTGGGGGACAGCCCCAGCATTTT. Translation: CASSLGGGQPQHF.

The rearrangement links TRBV25-1 to TRBJ1-5; 7 bases align to TRBD1. CDR3 length: 15 residues. Germline CDR1 and CDR2: MGHDK and SYGVNS. V dropped 6 bases and J dropped 5; count of bases not matched to a gene: 10. In DNA form, the CDR3 reads TGTGCCAGCAGCGAACACGACAGGGACGATCAGCCCCAGCATTTT. It specifies CASSEHDRDDQPQHF.

The gene calls are TRBV7-2 and TRBJ1-1; D unresolved. The CDR3 loop spans 14 amino acids. Germline-derived CDR1 and CDR2 are SGHTA and FQGNSA. V lost 2 bases, J lost 3 bases, and 10 bases lay in between. For the CDR3, the DNA is TGTGCCAGCAGCTTAAGTGCCCAGGACACTGAAGCTTTCTTT. It codes for CASSLSAQDTEAFF.

Concerning this clone: One end of the junction does not line up with germline, which may come from a read error. The chain links TRBV7-8 to TRBJ2-1; TRBD2 matches 7 bases. The CDR3 spans 16 residues. The germline V gene has CDR1 SGHVS and CDR2 FQNEAQ. The CDR3 sequence: CASSLALASFYNEQFF. CDR3 DNA sequence: TGTGCCAGCAGCCTAGCACTAGCGAGCTTCTACAATGAGCAGTTCTTC.

This chain uses TRBV11-1 with TRBJ2-1, with D possibly TRBD2 on 6 matching bases. Per the germline V gene, CDR1 is SGHAT and CDR2 is FQDESV (reference sequence). V lost 5 bases to trimming and J lost 3 bases, with 20 bases between them. The CDR3 spans 17 residues. As DNA, the CDR3 is TGTGCCAGCAGCCCCGGGGGTGCTAGTTCGATCTACAATGAGCAGTTCTTC. Encoded protein: CASSPGGASSIYNEQFF. Complete variable domain (other parts from reference TRBV11-1 and TRBJ2-1): EAEVAQSPRYKITEKSQAVAFWCDPISGHATLYWYRQILGQGPELLVQFQDESVVDDSQLPKDRFSAERLKGVDSTLKIQPAELGDSAMYLCASSPGGASSIYNEQFFGPGTRLTVL.

The chain combines TRBV6-1 with TRBJ2-1; maybe TRBD2 (6 bases). CDR1 is MNHNS and CDR2 is SASEGT in the germline V gene. The CDR3 is 15 amino acids. V lost 4 bases, J lost 5 bases, and 15 bases lay in between. The CDR3 DNA reads as TGTGCCAGCAGTGCGGCTCGGGGAGGAAACAATGAGCAGTTCTTC. This encodes CASSAARGGNNEQFF.

The chain is built from TRBV19 and TRBJ2-3; 10 nucleotides match TRBD2. V trimming: 7 bases; J trimming: 4 bases; junction bases outside the gene matches: 8. Per germline, CDR1 LNHDA and CDR2 SQIVND (reference sequence). CDR3 length: 15 residues. In DNA, the CDR3 is TGTGCCAGTAACCCGACTAGCGGGTATTCAGATACGCAGTATTTT. It yields the protein CASNPTSGYSDTQYF.

This clone was detected many times. V is TRBV7-6 and J is TRBJ2-6; no firm D call. CDR3 size: 13 residues. The V gene lost 11 bases and the J gene lost 0 bases, with 8 bases spanning the gap. The germline V gene encodes CDR1 SGHVS and CDR2 FNYEAQ. CDR3 amino acids: CAASNSGANVLTF. The CDR3 DNA is TGTGCCGCATCGAACTCTGGGGCCAACGTCCTGACTTTC.

This chain connects TRBV10-2 to TRBJ2-7; TRBD1 agrees at 12 bases. Germline CDR1 WSHSY, CDR2 SAAADI. V dropped 8 bases and J dropped 7; count of bases not matched to a gene: 6. This CDR3 comprises 13 residues. The CDR3 DNA sequence: TGCGCCAGCGCCGGGACAGGGGGCAATGAGCAGTACTTC. Translation gives CASAGTGGNEQYF.

This chain links TRBV19 with TRBJ1-1; 7 bases align to TRBD1. From germline, CDR1 is LNHDA and CDR2 SQIVND (reference sequence). Trimming cost V 6 bases and J 0 bases; bases outside gene matches: 10. The CDR3 runs 16 residues. The CDR3 is CASSRGGPGMNTEAFF. The CDR3 region has the DNA TGTGCCAGTAGCAGGGGGGGGCCCGGGATGAACACTGAAGCTTTCTTT.

The chain links TRBV25-1 to TRBJ2-4; D is unclear. The V end lost 8 bases, the J end lost 1 base, and 6 bases lay between the germline ends. Per the germline V gene, CDR1 is MGHDK and CDR2 is SYGVNS. This CDR3 is built from 12 residues. In DNA, the CDR3 is TGTGCCAGCCTAAGCGCCAAAAACATTCAGTACTTC. This codes for CASLSAKNIQYF.

This chain joins TRBV5-5 and TRBJ2-3; 11 bases are a match to TRBD2. Trimming cost V 5 bases and J 2 bases; bases outside gene matches: 7. The germline V gene encodes CDR1 SGHKS and CDR2 YYEKEE (reference sequence). This CDR3 comprises 16 residues. CDR3 protein: CASRTGLADPTDTQYF. CDR3 DNA sequence: TGTGCCAGCAGAACGGGACTAGCGGACCCCACAGATACGCAGTATTTT.

This clone showed up just a few times. The J gene is TRBJ2-1, the V gene TRBV7-8; 7 bases agree with TRBD2. The CDR3 spans 17 residues. The V and J ends lost 0 bases and 6 bases, in that order; junction bases with no gene match: 11. CDR1 is SGHVS and CDR2 is FQNEAQ in the germline V gene. The CDR3 loop reads CASSLAGVAGAVNEQFF. The CDR3 DNA follows: TGTGCCAGCAGCTTAGCGGGGGTGGCGGGAGCTGTCAATGAGCAGTTCTTC.

The chain links TRBV7-8 to TRBJ2-7; D call uncertain. Germline assignment: CDR1 SGHVS and CDR2 FQNEAQ. Trimming stripped 1 base from V and 7 bases from J, with 14 bases between. The CDR3 covers 14 residues. The CDR3 here is CASSLERFSGEQYF. The CDR3 coding sequence is TGTGCCAGCAGCTTAGAAAGGTTTTCGGGTGAGCAGTACTTC.

The CDR3 loop reads CASSKGPKAYEQYF. The CDR3 DNA sequence: TGTGCCAGCAGCAAAGGGCCCAAGGCCTACGAGCAGTACTTC. This chain uses TRBV21-1 with TRBJ2-7. TRBV21-1 is recorded as a pseudogene. This CDR3 has 14 residues.

V usage is TRBV18 and J usage is TRBJ2-3; no reliable D call. The CDR3 runs to 17 residues. Germline values: CDR1 KGHSH, CDR2 LQKENI. V was clipped by 8 bases and J by 0 bases, with 21 bases between them. The CDR3 region has the DNA TGTGCCAGCACGCCTTCGGCAGCATCCTATAGCACAGATACGCAGTATTTT. Amino acids: CASTPSAASYSTDTQYF.

The CDR3 DNA reads as TGTGCCAGCAGCTCCGGTGGGGCACTAACCTACGAGCAGTACTTC. Translation: CASSSGGALTYEQYF. The V and J genes are TRBV7-9 and TRBJ2-7, with a tentative D call TRBD1 (5 bases). Germline V lookup: CDR1 SEHNR, CDR2 FQNEAQ (reference sequence). V was shortened by 4 bases and J by 2 bases, with 15 bases between the two germline ends. The CDR3 contains 15 residues. Using reference TRBV7-9 and TRBJ2-7 for the parts outside the CDR3, the full variable domain is DTGVSQNPRHKITKRGQNVTFRCDPISEHNRLYWYRQTLGQGPEFLTYFQNEAQLEKSRLLSDRFSAERPKGSFSTLEIQRTEQGDSAMYLCASSSGGALTYEQYFGPGTRLTVT.

The V call is TRBV9, the J call TRBJ2-1, with 9 bases identical to TRBD2. Germline CDR1 is SGDLS and CDR2 is YYNGEE. V dropped 3 bases and J dropped 3; count of bases not matched to a gene: 7. CDR3 size: 16 residues. The CDR3: CASSGTGTSYYNEQFF. DNA of the CDR3: TGTGCCAGCAGCGGGACCGGGACTAGCTACTACAATGAGCAGTTCTTC. The entire variable domain, with the rest obtained from reference TRBV9 and TRBJ2-1, is as follows: DSGVTQTPKHLITATGQRVTLRCSPRSGDLSVYWYQQSLDQGLQFLIQYYNGEERAKGNILERFSAQQFPDLHSELNLSSLELGDSALYFCASSGTGTSYYNEQFFGPGTRLTVL.